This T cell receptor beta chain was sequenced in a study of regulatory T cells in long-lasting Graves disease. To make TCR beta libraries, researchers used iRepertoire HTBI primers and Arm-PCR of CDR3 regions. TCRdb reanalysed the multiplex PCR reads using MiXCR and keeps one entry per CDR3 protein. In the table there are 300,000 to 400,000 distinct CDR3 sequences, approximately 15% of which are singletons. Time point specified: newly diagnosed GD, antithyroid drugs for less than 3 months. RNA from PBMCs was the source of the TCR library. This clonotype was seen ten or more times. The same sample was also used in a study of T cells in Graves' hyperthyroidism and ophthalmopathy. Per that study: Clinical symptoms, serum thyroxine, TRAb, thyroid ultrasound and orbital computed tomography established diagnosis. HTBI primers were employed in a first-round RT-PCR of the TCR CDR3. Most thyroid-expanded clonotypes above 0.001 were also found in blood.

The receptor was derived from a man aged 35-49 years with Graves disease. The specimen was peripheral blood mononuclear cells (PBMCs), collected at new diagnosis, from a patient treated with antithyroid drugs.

The CDR3 DNA sequence: TGTGCCACCAGCAGATACCGGACAGGCGGAGCGGGCTACACCTTC. This encodes CATSRYRTGGAGYTF. The rearrangement joins TRBV15 to TRBJ1-2; 7 nucleotides align to TRBD1. The CDR3 runs 15 residues. CDR1 is LNHNV, CDR2 YYDKDF, per germline (reference sequence). V shed 2 bases and J 8 bases; nucleotides not matched to a gene: 11.